Here is one T cell receptor beta chain with its context. What it recognizes is unknown. Investigators reverse transcribed all isolated RNA, so they sequenced expressed TCRB transcripts. The protocol was immunoSEQ multiplex PCR, while the TCRdb copy is restricted to in-frame clones and leaves out a portion. The profile shows 400,000 or so clones, over 10% of them singletons. The data were obtained in a study of beta chain features in type 1 diabetes. General study points: Any HLA effect on TCRB rearrangement was left unresolved by small sub-analyses. For Type 1 diabetes patients, all four CD4+ subsets carried TCRB CDR3s that were moderately but significantly shorter.

The germline gives CDR1 LGHNA, CDR2 YSLEER. Trimming removed 0 bases from V and 4 bases from J; junction bases left unmatched: 8. This CDR3 is 18 amino acids long. This receptor was obtained from a woman between 18 and 30 years old with type 1 diabetes. The sample was naive CD4+ T cells from blood. The chain combines TRBV4-3 with TRBJ2-1, with TRBD2 matching over 11 bases. The CDR3 DNA follows: TGCGCCAGCAGCCAAGATCCCCTCCTAGCGGGGGGATACAATGAGCAGTTCTTC. It is translated as CASSQDPLLAGGYNEQFF.